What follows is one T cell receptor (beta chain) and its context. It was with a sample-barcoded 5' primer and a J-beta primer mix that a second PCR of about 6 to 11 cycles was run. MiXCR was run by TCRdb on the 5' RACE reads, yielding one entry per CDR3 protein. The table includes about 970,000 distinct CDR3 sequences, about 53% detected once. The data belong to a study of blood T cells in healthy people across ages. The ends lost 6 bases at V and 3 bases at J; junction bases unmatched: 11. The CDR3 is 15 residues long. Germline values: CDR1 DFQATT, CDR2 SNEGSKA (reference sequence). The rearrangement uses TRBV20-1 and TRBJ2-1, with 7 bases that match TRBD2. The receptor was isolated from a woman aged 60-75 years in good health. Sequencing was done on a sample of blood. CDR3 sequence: CSATRTGGLYNEQFF. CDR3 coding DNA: TGCAGTGCAACCCGGACGGGAGGACTCTACAATGAGCAGTTCTTC.